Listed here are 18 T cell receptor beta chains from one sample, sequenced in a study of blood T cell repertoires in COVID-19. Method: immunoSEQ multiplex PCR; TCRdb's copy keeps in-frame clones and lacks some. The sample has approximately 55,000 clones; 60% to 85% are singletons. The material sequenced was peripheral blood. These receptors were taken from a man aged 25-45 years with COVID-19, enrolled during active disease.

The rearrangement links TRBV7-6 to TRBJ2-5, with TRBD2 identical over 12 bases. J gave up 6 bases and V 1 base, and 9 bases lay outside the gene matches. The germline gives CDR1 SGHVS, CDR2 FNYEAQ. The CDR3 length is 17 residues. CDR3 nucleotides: TGTGCCAGCAGCTTAGAACAAGGACTAGCGGGAAAAAAGACCCAGTACTTC. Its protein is CASSLEQGLAGKKTQYF.

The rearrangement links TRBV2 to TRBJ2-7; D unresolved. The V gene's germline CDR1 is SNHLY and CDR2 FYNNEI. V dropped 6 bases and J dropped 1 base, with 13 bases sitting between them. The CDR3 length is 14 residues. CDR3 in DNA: TGTGCCAGCAGATCGGTCCTATCATCCTACGAGCAGTACTTC. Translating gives CASRSVLSSYEQYF.

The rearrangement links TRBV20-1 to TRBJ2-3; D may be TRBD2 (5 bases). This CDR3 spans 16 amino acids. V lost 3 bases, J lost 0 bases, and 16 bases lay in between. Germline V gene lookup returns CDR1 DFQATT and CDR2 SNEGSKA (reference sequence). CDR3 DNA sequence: TGCAGTGCTAGTTCCAGCGGCGTATCAAGCACAGATACGCAGTATTTT. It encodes CSASSSGVSSTDTQYF.

CDR3 loop: CASSFAGTSGGARDTQYF. CDR3 coding DNA: TGTGCCAGCAGCTTCGCCGGGACTAGCGGGGGGGCAAGAGATACGCAGTATTTT. The chain recombines TRBV7-9 with TRBJ2-3, with 16 bases matching TRBD2. The J segment lost 5 bases and the V segment lost 3 bases, leaving 8 bases of the junction unmatched. Germline values: CDR1 SEHNR, CDR2 FQNEAQ (reference sequence). CDR3 size: 18 residues.

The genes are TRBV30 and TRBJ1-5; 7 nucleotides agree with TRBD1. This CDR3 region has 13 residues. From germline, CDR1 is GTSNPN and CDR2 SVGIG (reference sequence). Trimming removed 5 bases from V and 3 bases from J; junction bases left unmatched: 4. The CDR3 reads CAWQGEHNQPQHF. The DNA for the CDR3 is TGTGCCTGGCAGGGGGAACACAATCAGCCCCAGCATTTT.

The CDR3 nucleotides are TGTGCCAGCAGCCCAGGGACAGGGTTTTTCCCCCGGCAGTATTTT. It codes for CASSPGTGFFPRQYF. The V call is TRBV11-1, the J call TRBJ2-3; 9 bases match TRBD1. J was trimmed by 11 bases and V by 5 bases; bases with no gene match: 14. This CDR3 has 15 residues. CDR1 and CDR2 (germline): SGHAT, FQDESV (reference sequence). Full variable domain (missing parts from reference TRBV11-1 and TRBJ2-3): EAEVAQSPRYKITEKSQAVAFWCDPISGHATLYWYRQILGQGPELLVQFQDESVVDDSQLPKDRFSAERLKGVDSTLKIQPAELGDSAMYLCASSPGTGFFPRQYFGPGTRLTVL.

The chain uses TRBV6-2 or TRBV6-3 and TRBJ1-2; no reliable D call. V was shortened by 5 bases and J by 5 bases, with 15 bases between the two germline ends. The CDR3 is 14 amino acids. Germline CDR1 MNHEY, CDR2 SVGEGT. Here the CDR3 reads CASSPRLRGYGYTF. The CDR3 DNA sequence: TGTGCCAGCAGTCCCCGGCTTCGCGGGTATGGCTACACCTTC.

The CDR3 nucleotides are TGCGCCTCAGCCCCACTAGCGGGAGGGCTCGGGGATACGCAGTATTTT. It yields the protein CASAPLAGGLGDTQYF. This chain uses TRBV5-1 with TRBJ2-3; 13 bases map to TRBD2. Germline V gives CDR1 SGHRS, CDR2 YFSETQ. The CDR3 length is 16 residues. V shed 10 bases, J shed 6 bases, and the junction held 14 bases outside the gene matches.

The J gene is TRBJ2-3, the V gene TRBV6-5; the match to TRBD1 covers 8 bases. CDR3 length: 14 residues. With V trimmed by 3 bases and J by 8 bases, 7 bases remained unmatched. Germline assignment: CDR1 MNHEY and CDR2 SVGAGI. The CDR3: CASSYSDRGVTQYF. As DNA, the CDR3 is TGTGCCAGCAGTTATTCCGACAGGGGAGTTACGCAGTATTTT.

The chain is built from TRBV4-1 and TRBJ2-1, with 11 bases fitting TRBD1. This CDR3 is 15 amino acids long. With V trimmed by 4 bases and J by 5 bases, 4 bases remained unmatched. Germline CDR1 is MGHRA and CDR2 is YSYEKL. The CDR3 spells CASSRTGQGDNEQFF. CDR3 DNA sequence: TGCGCCAGCAGCCGAACGGGACAGGGGGACAATGAGCAGTTCTTC.

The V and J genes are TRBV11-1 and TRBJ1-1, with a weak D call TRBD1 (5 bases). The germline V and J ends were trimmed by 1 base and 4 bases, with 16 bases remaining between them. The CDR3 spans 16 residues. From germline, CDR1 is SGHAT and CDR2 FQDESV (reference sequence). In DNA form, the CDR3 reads TGTGCCAGCAGCTTAGTAGGGGATTTGGGCAGCACTGAAGCTTTCTTT. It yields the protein CASSLVGDLGSTEAFF. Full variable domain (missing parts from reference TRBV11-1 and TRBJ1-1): EAEVAQSPRYKITEKSQAVAFWCDPISGHATLYWYRQILGQGPELLVQFQDESVVDDSQLPKDRFSAERLKGVDSTLKIQPAELGDSAMYLCASSLVGDLGSTEAFFGQGTRLTVV.

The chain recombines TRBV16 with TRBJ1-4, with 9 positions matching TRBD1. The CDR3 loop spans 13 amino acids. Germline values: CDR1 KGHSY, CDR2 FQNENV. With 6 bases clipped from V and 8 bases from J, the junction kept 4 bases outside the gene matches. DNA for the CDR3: TGTGCCAGCAGTGGGACAGGGAAAGAAAAACTGTTTTTT. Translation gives CASSGTGKEKLFF.

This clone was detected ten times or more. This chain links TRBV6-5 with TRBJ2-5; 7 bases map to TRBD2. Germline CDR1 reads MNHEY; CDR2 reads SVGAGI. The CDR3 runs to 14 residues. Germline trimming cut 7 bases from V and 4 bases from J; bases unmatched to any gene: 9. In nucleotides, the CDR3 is TGTGCCAGCAAAGGGCTAGCGGAATCAGAGACCCAGTACTTC. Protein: CASKGLAESETQYF.

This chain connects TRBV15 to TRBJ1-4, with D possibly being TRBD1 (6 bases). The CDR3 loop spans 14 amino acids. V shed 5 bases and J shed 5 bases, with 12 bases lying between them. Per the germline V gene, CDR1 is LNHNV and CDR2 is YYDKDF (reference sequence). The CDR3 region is CATSRQDLNEKLFF. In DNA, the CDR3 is TGTGCCACCAGCCGACAGGATCTAAATGAAAAACTGTTTTTT.

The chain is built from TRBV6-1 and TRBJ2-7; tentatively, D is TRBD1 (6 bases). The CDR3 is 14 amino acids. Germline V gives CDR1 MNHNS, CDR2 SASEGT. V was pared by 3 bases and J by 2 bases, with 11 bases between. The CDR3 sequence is CASSDEGVTYEQYF. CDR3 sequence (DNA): TGTGCCAGCAGTGATGAGGGGGTCACCTACGAGCAGTACTTC.

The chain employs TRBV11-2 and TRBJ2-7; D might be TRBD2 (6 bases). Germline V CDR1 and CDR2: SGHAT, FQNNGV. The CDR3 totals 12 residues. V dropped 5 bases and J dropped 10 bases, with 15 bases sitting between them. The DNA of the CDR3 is TGTGCCAGCAGCAACTCGCGGGACCAACAGTACTTC. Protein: CASSNSRDQQYF. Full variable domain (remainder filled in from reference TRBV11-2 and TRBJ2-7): EAGVAQSPRYKIIEKRQSVAFWCNPISGHATLYWYQQILGQGPKLLIQFQNNGVVDDSQLPKDRFSAERLKGVDSTLKIQPAKLEDSAVYLCASSNSRDQQYFGPGTRLTVT.

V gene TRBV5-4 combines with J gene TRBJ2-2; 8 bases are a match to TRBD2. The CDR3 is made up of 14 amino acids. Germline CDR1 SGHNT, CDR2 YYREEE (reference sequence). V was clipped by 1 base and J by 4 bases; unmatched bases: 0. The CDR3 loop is CASSLTSGTGELFF. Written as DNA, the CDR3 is TGTGCCAGCAGCTTGACTAGCGGCACCGGGGAGCTGTTTTTT.

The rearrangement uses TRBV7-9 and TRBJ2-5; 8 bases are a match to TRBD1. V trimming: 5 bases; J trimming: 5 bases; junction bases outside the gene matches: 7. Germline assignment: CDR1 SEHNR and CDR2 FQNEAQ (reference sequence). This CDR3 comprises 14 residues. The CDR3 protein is CASSPQGAVETQYF. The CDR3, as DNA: TGTGCCAGCAGCCCTCAGGGGGCTGTGGAGACCCAGTACTTC.